The text below deals with one T cell receptor beta chain. The antigen remains undetermined. This sample stems from a study of T cell responses to AZD1222 COVID-19 vaccine. Regarding the study as a whole: Just a handful of AZD1222 recipients were seropositive at baseline. Close to half of all spike-specific TCRs reportedly target regions of the variants that are unmutated. Two doses of AZD1222 preceded a rise in Spike-specific TCR breadth and depth.

This CDR3 region has 18 residues. The ends lost 3 bases at V and 6 bases at J; junction bases unmatched: 16. Per the germline V gene, CDR1 is SGDLS and CDR2 is YYNGEE. Sequencing was performed with immunoSEQ multiplex PCR; in TCRdb, only in-frame clones are kept and a portion is missing. Seen here are 150,000 to 200,000 clones, about 90% observed once, and the top ten hold under 8%. Material: peripheral blood, obtained on day 0 of AZD1222 vaccination. The receptor's source is an adult in good health. The V call is TRBV9, the J call TRBJ2-7, with 12 bases fitting TRBD2. This chain's CDR3 is CASSATGLAGGGVGEQYF. For the CDR3, the DNA is TGTGCCAGCAGCGCCACGGGACTAGCGGGTGGAGGGGTGGGCGAGCAGTACTTC.